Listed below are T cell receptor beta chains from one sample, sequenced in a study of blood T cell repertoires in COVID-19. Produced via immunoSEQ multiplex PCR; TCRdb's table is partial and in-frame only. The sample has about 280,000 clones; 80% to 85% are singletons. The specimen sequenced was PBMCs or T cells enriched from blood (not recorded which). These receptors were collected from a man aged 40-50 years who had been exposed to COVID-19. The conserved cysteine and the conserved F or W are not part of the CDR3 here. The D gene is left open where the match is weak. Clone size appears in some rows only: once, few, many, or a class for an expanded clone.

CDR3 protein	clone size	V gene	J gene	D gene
ASIERGQGTEAF	.	TRBV6-6	TRBJ1-1	TRBD1
ASSLPGEGDTQY	.	TRBV7-6	TRBJ2-3	TRBD2
DHKQAGTSGSKTYEQY	.	TRBV5-5	TRBJ2-7	TRBD2
ASSVSGRSGYGYT	.	TRBV9	TRBJ1-2	.
AISESGGEGNEQF	.	TRBV10-3	TRBJ2-1	.
ASSLEAGREQY	.	TRBV5-4	TRBJ2-7	.
ASSPRIQDLGSIQY	.	TRBV3-1/TRBV3-2	TRBJ2-4	.
ASVSGLGETQY	.	TRBV7-2	TRBJ2-5	.
ASSLPNQPQH	.	TRBV12-3/TRBV12-4	TRBJ1-5	.
ASSPQGDTYGYT	.	TRBV7-6	TRBJ1-2	TRBD1
SVAHGQETQY	.	TRBV29-1	TRBJ2-5	.
ASSLGQGYYEQY	.	TRBV11-3	TRBJ2-7	TRBD1
AILSDYGYT	.	TRBV10-3	TRBJ1-2	.
AIRSQGLLSGYT	many	TRBV10-3	TRBJ1-2	.
ASSPNPGTANYEQY	.	TRBV13	TRBJ2-7	.
ASSQVPNEQY	.	TRBV3-1/TRBV3-2	TRBJ2-7	.
ASSVRLAGAGTDTQY	.	TRBV2	TRBJ2-3	TRBD2
ASSDKRRRDTGELF	.	TRBV5-4	TRBJ2-2	.
ASSLESGFRGYT	.	TRBV11-3	TRBJ1-2	.
ATSRDRTGSPLH	.	TRBV15	TRBJ1-6	.
ASSFRTSGANVLT	.	TRBV5-6	TRBJ2-6	.
ASSYTGTRGGDTQY	.	TRBV2	TRBJ2-3	TRBD2